Each of the 10 T cell receptor beta chains below was sequenced from the same sample in a study of blood T cell repertoires in COVID-19. Here immunoSEQ multiplex PCR was the method, and the copy in TCRdb shows in-frame clones only, minus some. The sample shows under 200,000 clones, around 86% of them seen only once. The source material was peripheral blood. The receptors were gathered from a man between 60 and 75 years old with COVID-19, enrolled during active disease.

This chain joins TRBV6-5 and TRBJ1-2, with D possibly being TRBD1 (5 bases). Trimming stripped 6 bases from V and 1 base from J, with 12 bases between. Germline V gives CDR1 MNHEY, CDR2 SVGAGI. The CDR3 sequence is 14 residues long. The CDR3 here is CASRLTGFNYGYTF. Written as DNA, the CDR3 is TGTGCCAGCAGACTCACAGGATTTAACTATGGCTACACCTTC.

DNA of the CDR3: TGTGCTAGTGGTTTTTTTAAGGGGGTAGCGGGAAACACCGGGGAGCTGTTTTTT. It specifies CASGFFKGVAGNTGELFF. The chain uses TRBV12-5 and TRBJ2-2; 8 nucleotides align to TRBD2. Germline V lookup: CDR1 LGHNT, CDR2 FRNRAP. The CDR3 runs to 18 residues. V was clipped by 3 bases and J by 2 bases; unmatched bases: 11.

The genes are TRBV11-1 and TRBJ2-2; possible D gene TRBD1, 5 bases. V dropped 3 bases and J dropped 2 bases, with 13 bases sitting between them. Germline loops: CDR1 SGHAT, CDR2 FQDESV (reference sequence). The CDR3 covers 16 residues. The chain's CDR3 is CASSLLSGINTGELFF. The DNA of the CDR3 is TGTGCCAGCAGCTTGCTTTCAGGGATAAACACCGGGGAGCTGTTTTTT.

The chain uses TRBV6-5 and TRBJ1-2; D possibly corresponds to TRBD1 (6 bases). Deletions cut 6 bases from V and 4 bases from J, with 15 bases between. Germline loops: CDR1 MNHEY, CDR2 SVGAGI. The CDR3 loop spans 14 amino acids. The CDR3 nucleotides read TGTGCCAGCAGGAGGACAGAACTCTTCTATGGCTACACCTTC. It specifies CASRRTELFYGYTF.

The rearrangement joins TRBV5-1 to TRBJ2-3; 7 nucleotides agree with TRBD1. Trimming removed 5 bases from V and 2 bases from J; junction bases left unmatched: 2. Per germline, CDR1 SGHRS and CDR2 YFSETQ. This CDR3 spans 13 amino acids. The CDR3, as DNA: TGCGCCAGCAGACAGGGGCTCACAGATACGCAGTATTTT. This sequence encodes CASRQGLTDTQYF.

The genes are TRBV27 and TRBJ1-2; the D gene is possibly TRBD1 (6 bases). The CDR3 has 14 amino acids. Trimming left V 2 bases short and J 3 bases short, with 10 bases between. Germline V lookup: CDR1 MNHEY, CDR2 SMNVEV (reference sequence). CDR3: CASSLAGADYGYTF. The CDR3 coding sequence is TGTGCCAGCAGTTTAGCAGGGGCGGACTATGGCTACACCTTC.

The chain is built from TRBV7-2 and TRBJ1-2, with TRBD1 identical over 7 bases. Germline assignment: CDR1 SGHTA and CDR2 FQGNSA. After removal of 6 bases from V and 7 bases from J, the junction contained 11 bases not matched to a gene. The CDR3 loop spans 14 amino acids. CDR3 in amino acids: CASRLGESGGGYTF. The CDR3 DNA is TGTGCCAGCAGACTTGGCGAATCAGGGGGTGGCTACACCTTC.

The J gene is TRBJ1-4, the V gene TRBV6-1; D is uncertain. The CDR3 extends over 15 amino acids. Trimming pared 1 base from V and 3 bases from J, leaving 9 bases between. Germline V gene sequence: CDR1 MNHNS, CDR2 SASEGT. CDR3 nucleotide sequence: TGTGCCAGCAGTGAAGTAGGGAGGTCTAATGAAAAACTGTTTTTT. Translating gives CASSEVGRSNEKLFF.

The chain recombines TRBV5-1 with TRBJ1-1; 8 bases fit TRBD1. CDR1 SGHRS and CDR2 YFSETQ come from the germline V gene. The V segment lost 4 bases and the J segment 5 bases; nucleotides outside the gene matches: 13. This CDR3 comprises 16 residues. CDR3 residues: CASSLLTGVMGTEAFF. In nucleotides, the CDR3 is TGCGCCAGCAGCCTTCTGACAGGGGTAATGGGGACTGAAGCTTTCTTT.

As for this clone: Relative to the germline gene, one junction end is altered; a read error may explain this. The chain recombines TRBV18 with TRBJ2-5; 9 bases fit TRBD1. Germline CDR1 reads KGHSH; CDR2 reads LQKENI. The CDR3 covers 15 residues. This CDR3 is CASSRRTGELETQYF. DNA for the CDR3: TGTGCCAGTTCACGACGGACAGGGGAATTGGAGACCCAGTACTTC.